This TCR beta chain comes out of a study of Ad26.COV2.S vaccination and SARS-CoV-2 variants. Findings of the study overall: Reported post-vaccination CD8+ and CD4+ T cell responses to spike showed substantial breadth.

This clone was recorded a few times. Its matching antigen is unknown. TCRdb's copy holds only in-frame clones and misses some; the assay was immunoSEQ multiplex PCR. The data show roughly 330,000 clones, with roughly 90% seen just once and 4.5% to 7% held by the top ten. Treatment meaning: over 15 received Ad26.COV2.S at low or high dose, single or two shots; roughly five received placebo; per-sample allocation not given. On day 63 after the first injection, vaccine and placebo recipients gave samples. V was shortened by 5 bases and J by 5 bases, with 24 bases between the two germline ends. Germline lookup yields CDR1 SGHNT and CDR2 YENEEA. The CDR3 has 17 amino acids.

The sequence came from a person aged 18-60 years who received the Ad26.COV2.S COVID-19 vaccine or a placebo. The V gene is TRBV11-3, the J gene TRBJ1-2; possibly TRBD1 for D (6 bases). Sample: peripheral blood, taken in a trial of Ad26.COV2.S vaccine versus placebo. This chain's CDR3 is CASSADSFDFTGYGYTF. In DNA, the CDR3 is TGTGCCAGCAGCGCGGACAGCTTCGACTTCACCGGTTATGGCTACACCTTC.